Below are 32 T cell receptor beta chains sequenced from a single sample in a study of OX40 agonist ivuxolimab in advanced cancers. Here immunoSEQ multiplex PCR was the method, and the copy in TCRdb shows in-frame clones only, minus some. The repertoire holds 50,000 to 55,000 clones, with roughly 80% as singletons. Sequenced material: CD4+ or CD8+ T cells sorted from blood, taken in a trial of the OX40 agonist ivuxolimab. These receptors originate from an adult with an advanced solid tumor such as melanoma, head and neck, liver or kidney cancer.

The CDR3 reads CASSELWTGMTYEQYF. CDR3 nucleotide sequence: TGTGCCAGCAGTGAACTATGGACAGGGATGACCTACGAGCAGTACTTC. The J gene is TRBJ2-7, the V gene TRBV6-1; TRBD1 agrees at 8 bases. Germline V gene data show CDR1 as MNHNS and CDR2 as SASEGT. J gave up 2 bases and V 2 bases, and 8 bases lay outside the gene matches. The CDR3 runs to 16 residues.

This chain joins TRBV6-5 and TRBJ2-5; maybe TRBD1 (5 bases). V lost 0 bases and J 7 bases, leaving 15 bases between the germline ends. CDR1 MNHEY and CDR2 SVGAGI come from the germline V gene. The CDR3 has 15 amino acids. In nucleotides, the CDR3 is TGTGCCAGCAGTTACTCGACGGCCAGGGTAGGGACCCAGTACTTC. As protein: CASSYSTARVGTQYF.

The sample holds a few counts of this clone. V usage is TRBV28 and J usage is TRBJ2-7, with 10 positions matching TRBD2. V was clipped by 3 bases and J by 0 bases; unmatched bases: 5. The CDR3 extends over 16 amino acids. Germline V gene lookup returns CDR1 MDHEN and CDR2 SYDVKM. CDR3 DNA: TGTGCCAGCAGTTTGTCTTCTAGCGGGAGCTCCTACGAGCAGTACTTC. This gives the protein CASSLSSSGSSYEQYF.

This clone appeared a single time. This CDR3 is CASSSRQGPYEQYF. For the CDR3, the DNA is TGTGCCAGCAGCTCGCGACAGGGCCCCTACGAGCAGTACTTC. This chain links TRBV7-2 with TRBJ2-7, with TRBD1 matching 7 bases. After removal of 4 bases from V and 2 bases from J, the junction contained 5 bases not matched to a gene. CDR1 is SGHTA and CDR2 is FQGNSA in the germline V gene. The CDR3 is made up of 14 amino acids.

This clone appeared a single time. This chain uses TRBV15 with TRBJ1-1; D is unresolved. The CDR3 extends over 12 amino acids. Germline V gives CDR1 LNHNV, CDR2 YYDKDF (reference sequence). V was shortened by 3 bases and J by 1 base, with 3 bases between the two germline ends. CDR3 loop: CATSRANTEAFF. CDR3 nucleotides: TGTGCCACCAGCAGGGCGAACACTGAAGCTTTCTTT. Full variable domain (rest looked up from reference TRBV15 and TRBJ1-1): DAMVIQNPRYQVTQFGKPVTLSCSQTLNHNVMYWYQQKSSQAPKLLFHYYDKDFNNEADTPDNFQSRRPNTSFCFLDIRSPGLGDTAMYLCATSRANTEAFFGQGTRLTVV.

V and J are TRBV18 and TRBJ2-1, with TRBD2 matching 8 bases. Germline values: CDR1 KGHSH, CDR2 LQKENI. CDR3 length: 15 amino acids. With 2 bases clipped from V and 7 bases from J, the junction kept 7 bases outside the gene matches. In DNA, the CDR3 is TGTGCCAGCTCACCATCGCTAGCGGGCCTTAATGAGCAGTTCTTC. It translates to CASSPSLAGLNEQFF.

The V gene is TRBV27, the J gene TRBJ2-5; D call uncertain. Trimming stripped 2 bases from V and 5 bases from J, with 12 bases between. Germline CDR1 reads MNHEY; CDR2 reads SMNVEV (reference sequence). The CDR3 loop spans 14 amino acids. In DNA, the CDR3 is TGTGCCAGCAGTTTAAATCATGGTGTGGAGACCCAGTACTTC. It specifies CASSLNHGVETQYF.

This chain uses TRBV2 with TRBJ1-3; D is undetermined. Trimming cost V 4 bases and J 0 bases, with 13 bases left between them. CDR1 SNHLY and CDR2 FYNNEI come from the germline V gene. The CDR3 has 16 amino acids. DNA for the CDR3: TGTGCCAGCAGTGCGGGGAGTACTAACTCTGGAAACACCATATATTTT. This gives the protein CASSAGSTNSGNTIYF.

The V and J genes are TRBV5-6 and TRBJ2-5; unclear D gene. Germline CDR1 and CDR2: SGHDT and YYEEEE. CDR3 length equals 15 residues. Trimming removed 0 bases from V and 1 base from J, with 10 bases in between. CDR3 nucleotide sequence: TGTGCCAGCAGCTTGGCTACATATACCCAAGAGACCCAGTACTTC. Translated, it gives CASSLATYTQETQYF.

CDR3 protein: CAWSVVPGGGEAFF. The CDR3 DNA reads TGTGCCTGGAGTGTAGTCCCCGGAGGGGGTGAAGCTTTCTTT. The chain is built from TRBV30 and TRBJ1-1, with a possible D match to TRBD1 (6 bases). The germline CDR1 and CDR2 sequences are GTSNPN and SVGIG (reference sequence). V was shortened by 0 bases and J by 7 bases, with 15 bases between the two germline ends. The CDR3 length is 14 residues.

This rearrangement joins TRBV4-3 to TRBJ2-3, with TRBD2 matching 10 bases. Germline CDR1 LGHNA, CDR2 YSLEER. V dropped 4 bases and J dropped 3; count of bases not matched to a gene: 4. The CDR3 extends over 15 amino acids. DNA for the CDR3: TGCGCCAGCAGCCTAAGCGGGGGGGCAACAGATACGCAGTATTTT. It is translated as CASSLSGGATDTQYF.

This clone was observed a handful of times. The V gene is TRBV28, the J gene TRBJ2-5, with 8 bases lining up with TRBD1. V shed 6 bases, J shed 1 base, and the junction held 4 bases outside the gene matches. This CDR3 spans 14 amino acids. Germline assignment: CDR1 MDHEN and CDR2 SYDVKM. CDR3 sequence (DNA): TGTGCCAGCAGCGCAGACAGGGGCCAAGAGACCCAGTACTTC. This codes for CASSADRGQETQYF.

The chain has TRBV19 and TRBJ2-4; 8 bases fit TRBD1. The CDR3 covers 15 residues. Germline V gives CDR1 LNHDA, CDR2 SQIVND (reference sequence). V trimming: 10 bases; J trimming: 0 bases; junction bases outside the gene matches: 8. The DNA for the CDR3 is TGTGCCACCCGGGGACAGGATCTAGCCAAAAACATTCAGTACTTC. Translated, it gives CATRGQDLAKNIQYF.

The chain has TRBV5-1 and TRBJ2-1; TRBD2 might be the D (6 bases). Trimming pared 4 bases from V and 7 bases from J, leaving 15 bases between. The CDR3 loop spans 14 amino acids. Germline assignment: CDR1 SGHRS and CDR2 YFSETQ. The CDR3, as DNA: TGCGCCAGCAGCATGATGACTAGTTTAAATGAGCAGTTCTTC. It encodes CASSMMTSLNEQFF.

This chain links TRBV5-1 with TRBJ1-5, with D possibly being TRBD1 (5 bases). This CDR3 is built from 12 residues. Germline assignment: CDR1 SGHRS and CDR2 YFSETQ. Between the trimmed V and J ends, which lost 8 bases and 5 bases, there was a span of 11 bases. CDR3 sequence reads: CARSTGYQPQHF. Here the CDR3 DNA reads TGCGCCAGATCAACAGGATATCAGCCCCAGCATTTT.

This chain links TRBV6-1 with TRBJ1-4; 7 bases align to TRBD1. V was clipped by 9 bases and J by 5 bases; unmatched bases: 9. This CDR3 is 14 amino acids long. The V gene's germline CDR1 is MNHNS and CDR2 SASEGT. The CDR3 loop is CASSRQDRNEKLFF. CDR3 sequence (DNA): TGTGCCAGTTCACGACAGGACAGGAATGAAAAACTGTTTTTT.

This clone was recorded a few times. The rearrangement uses TRBV28 and TRBJ1-5; the D gene is possibly TRBD1 (5 bases). V was cut by 4 bases and J by 3 bases, with 13 bases left in between. CDR1 MDHEN and CDR2 SYDVKM come from the germline V gene. CDR3 length equals 15 residues. The CDR3 is CASSSQARSNQPQHF. CDR3 DNA: TGTGCCAGCAGTTCACAGGCGAGATCCAATCAGCCCCAGCATTTT.

V gene TRBV12-5 combines with J gene TRBJ2-5, with 7 bases fitting TRBD1. The DNA end favors TRBJ2-7, so the J call may be wrong. Germline loops: CDR1 LGHNT, CDR2 FRNRAP. The CDR3 is 14 amino acids. This chain's CDR3 is CASGLGTGVGEQYF. The CDR3, as DNA: TGTGCTAGTGGTTTGGGGACAGGAGTTGGCGAGCAGTACTTC.

The chain has TRBV28 and TRBJ1-1, with D possibly being TRBD1 (6 bases). Trimming cost V 5 bases and J 6 bases, with 10 bases left between them. Per the germline V gene, CDR1 is MDHEN and CDR2 is SYDVKM. The CDR3 length is 12 residues. DNA of the CDR3: TGTGCCAGCAGTACATGGACAGCTGAAGCTTTCTTT. It encodes CASSTWTAEAFF. Full variable domain (rest looked up from reference TRBV28 and TRBJ1-1): DVKVTQSSRYLVKRTGEKVFLECVQDMDHENMFWYRQDPGLGLRLIYFSYDVKMKEKGDIPEGYSVSREKKERFSLILESASTNQTSMYLCASSTWTAEAFFGQGTRLTVV.

V is TRBV9 and J is TRBJ2-3; D is unclear. This CDR3 is built from 13 residues. Trimming pared 0 bases from V and 4 bases from J, leaving 6 bases between. Germline-derived CDR1 and CDR2 are SGDLS and YYNGEE. CDR3 sequence (DNA): TGTGCCAGCAGCGTAGCGCCGGCAGATACGCAGTATTTT. Its translation: CASSVAPADTQYF.

The chain combines TRBV5-4 with TRBJ2-2; 8 nucleotides line up with TRBD2. The CDR3 is made up of 14 amino acids. Germline trimming cut 4 bases from V and 8 bases from J; bases unmatched to any gene: 7. Germline lookup yields CDR1 SGHNT and CDR2 YYREEE (reference sequence). The CDR3 DNA reads as TGTGCCAGCAGCGGCAGCGGGGGTAAAGGGGAGCTGTTTTTT. Its protein is CASSGSGGKGELFF. Using reference TRBV5-4 and TRBJ2-2 for the parts outside the CDR3, the full variable domain is ETGVTQSPTHLIKTRGQQVTLRCSSQSGHNTVSWYQQALGQGPQFIFQYYREEENGRGNFPPRFSGLQFPNYSSELNVNALELDDSALYLCASSGSGGKGELFFGEGSRLTVL.

CDR3 bases: TGTGCCAGCAGAATAGCGGGGGGGCCCTACGAGCAGTACTTC. Protein product: CASRIAGGPYEQYF. This rearrangement joins TRBV7-2 to TRBJ2-7; 11 bases are shared with TRBD2. Germline V CDR1 and CDR2: SGHTA, FQGNSA. The CDR3 extends over 14 amino acids. J gave up 2 bases and V 6 bases, and 3 bases lay outside the gene matches.

The CDR3 DNA reads as TGTGCCTGGAGGCTGGGGACTTTAAATTCAGATACGCAGTATTTT. Residues: CAWRLGTLNSDTQYF. The chain employs TRBV30 and TRBJ2-3; weak D call: TRBD2 (6 bases). Trimming shortened V by 3 bases and J by 4 bases, and 17 bases separated the two germline ends. This CDR3 spans 15 amino acids. Germline V CDR1 and CDR2: GTSNPN, SVGIG (reference sequence). Full variable domain (remainder filled in from reference TRBV30 and TRBJ2-3): SQTIHQWPATLVQPVGSPLSLECTVEGTSNPNLYWYRQAAGRGLQLLFYSVGIGQISSEVPQNLSASRPQDRQFILSSKKLLLSDSGFYLCAWRLGTLNSDTQYFGPGTRLTVL.

The chain combines TRBV11-1 with TRBJ1-1; 9 bases align to TRBD1. This CDR3 has 16 amino acids. Trimming took 5 bases from V and 0 from J; bases not matched to a gene: 7. Germline values: CDR1 SGHAT, CDR2 FQDESV (reference sequence). This chain's CDR3 is CASSPDRGGMNTEAFF. The CDR3 coding sequence is TGTGCCAGCAGCCCCGACAGGGGGGGCATGAACACTGAAGCTTTCTTT.

The chain combines TRBV7-3 with TRBJ2-7; 9 bases fit TRBD2. Germline V gives CDR1 SGHTA, CDR2 FQGTGA. V shed 4 bases and J 2 bases; nucleotides not matched to a gene: 6. This CDR3 contains 15 residues. The CDR3, as DNA: TGTGCCAGCAGCTCTAGCGCGGGAGGGGCCTACGAGCAGTACTTC. It encodes CASSSSAGGAYEQYF.

This chain joins TRBV11-3 and TRBJ2-3; D gene ambiguous. CDR1 is SGHNT, CDR2 YENEEA, per germline. The V and J ends lost 0 bases and 1 base respectively, with 5 bases between them. The CDR3 has 14 amino acids. This chain's CDR3 is CASSLDRGTDTQYF. CDR3 in DNA: TGTGCCAGCAGCTTAGATCGGGGCACAGATACGCAGTATTTT.

V usage is TRBV29-1 and J usage is TRBJ1-1; D remains ambiguous. CDR3 size: 12 residues. CDR1 and CDR2 (germline): SQVTM, ANQGSEA. The V gene lost 3 bases and the J gene lost 7 bases, with 12 bases spanning the gap. The CDR3 region has the DNA TGCAGCGTTGACAGGATTCCCCTTGAAGCTTTCTTT. Amino acid sequence: CSVDRIPLEAFF. The complete variable domain, with remaining parts taken from reference TRBV29-1 and TRBJ1-1, reads SAVISQKPSRDICQRGTSLTIQCQVDSQVTMMFWYRQQPGQSLTLIATANQGSEATYESGFVIDKFPISRPNLTFSTLTVSNMSPEDSSIYLCSVDRIPLEAFFGQGTRLTVV.

The genes are TRBV21-1 and TRBJ1-2; whether TRBD1, the table's D call, matches the DNA was not checked. TRBV21-1 constitutes a pseudogene. The length of the CDR3 is 13 residues. Here the CDR3 DNA reads TGTGCCAGCAGCAGTTCAGGGGGCTATGGCTACACCTTC. Amino acid sequence: CASSSSGGYGYTF.

The chain is built from TRBV7-8 and TRBJ2-5, with no clear D. Trimming removed 5 bases from V and 9 bases from J, with 10 bases in between. Germline V gene data show CDR1 as SGHVS and CDR2 as FQNEAQ. This CDR3 has 11 amino acids. The chain's CDR3 is CASSLEGPQYF. The CDR3 coding sequence is TGTGCCAGCAGCCTAGAAGGGCCCCAGTACTTC.

The chain is built from TRBV5-1 and TRBJ1-4; D gene ambiguous. CDR3 length equals 16 residues. V lost 1 base and J 3 bases, leaving 13 bases between the germline ends. CDR1 is SGHRS, CDR2 YFSETQ, per germline. DNA of the CDR3: TGCGCCAGCAGCTTGCGAAGGGCAGCGTCTAATGAAAAACTGTTTTTT. Protein sequence: CASSLRRAASNEKLFF.

V is TRBV20-1 and J is TRBJ1-2; D is unclear. CDR3 size: 11 residues. Deletions cut 4 bases from V and 3 bases from J, with 6 bases between. Germline V gene sequence: CDR1 DFQATT, CDR2 SNEGSKA (reference sequence). CDR3 DNA sequence: TGCAGTGCTATTTCGGACTATGGCTACACCTTC. Protein product: CSAISDYGYTF.

The rearrangement uses TRBV27 and TRBJ2-2; TRBD1 matches at 7 bases. There are 14 residues in the CDR3. Germline CDR1 reads MNHEY; CDR2 reads SMNVEV (reference sequence). After removal of 6 bases from V and 6 bases from J, the junction contained 7 bases not matched to a gene. In DNA, the CDR3 is TGTGCCAGCAGGTCCTGGCAGGGGGCCGGGGAGCTGTTTTTT. Its protein product is CASRSWQGAGELFF.